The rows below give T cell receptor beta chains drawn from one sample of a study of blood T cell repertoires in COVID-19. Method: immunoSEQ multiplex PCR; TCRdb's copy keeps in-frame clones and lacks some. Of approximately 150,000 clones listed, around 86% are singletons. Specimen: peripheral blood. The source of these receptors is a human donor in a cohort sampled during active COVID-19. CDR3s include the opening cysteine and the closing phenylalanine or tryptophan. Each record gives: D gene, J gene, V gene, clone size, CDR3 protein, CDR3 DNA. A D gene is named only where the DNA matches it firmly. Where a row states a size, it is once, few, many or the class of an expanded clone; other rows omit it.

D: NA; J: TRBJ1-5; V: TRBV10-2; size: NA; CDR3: CASSEGGGYQPQHF; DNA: TGCGCCAGCAGTGAGGGGGGGGGTTATCAGCCCCAGCATTTT
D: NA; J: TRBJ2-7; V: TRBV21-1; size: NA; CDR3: CASSSLRDRGFYEQYF; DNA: TGTGCCAGCAGCTCCCTGCGGGACAGGGGGTTTTACGAGCAGTACTTC
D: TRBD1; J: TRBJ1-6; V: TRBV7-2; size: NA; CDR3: CASSFRTGYNSPLHF; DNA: TGTGCCAGCAGCTTTAGGACAGGATACAATTCACCCCTCCACTTT
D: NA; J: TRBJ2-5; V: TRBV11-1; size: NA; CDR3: CASSFSPGQETQYF; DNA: TGTGCCAGCAGCTTTTCTCCCGGCCAAGAGACCCAGTACTTC
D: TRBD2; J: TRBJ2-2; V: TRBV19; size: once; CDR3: CASSIVAGGTGELFF; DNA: TGTGCCAGTAGTATAGTAGCGGGGGGCACCGGGGAGCTGTTTTTT
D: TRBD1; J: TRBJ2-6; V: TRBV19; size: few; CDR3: CASSIGDSLYSGANVLTF; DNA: TGTGCCAGTAGTATAGGGGACAGCCTATACTCTGGGGCCAACGTCCTGACTTTC
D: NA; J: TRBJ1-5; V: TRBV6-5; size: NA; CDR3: CASRPRQHNQPQHF; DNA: TGTGCCAGCAGGCCCAGGCAGCACAATCAGCCCCAGCATTTT
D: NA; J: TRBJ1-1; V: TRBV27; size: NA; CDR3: CASRSGWTEAFF; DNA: TGTGCCAGCAGATCAGGGTGGACTGAAGCTTTCTTT
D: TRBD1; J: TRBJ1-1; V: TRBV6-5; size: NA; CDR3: CASSYSTQGANTEAFF; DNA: TGTGCCAGCAGTTACTCGACACAGGGGGCGAACACTGAAGCTTTCTTT
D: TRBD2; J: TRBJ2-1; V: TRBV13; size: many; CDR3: CATGGLAANEQFF; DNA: TGTGCCACAGGGGGACTAGCGGCTAATGAGCAGTTCTTC
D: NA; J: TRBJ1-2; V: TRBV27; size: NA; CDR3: CASSLQGSLNYGYTF; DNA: TGTGCCAGCAGTTTGCAGGGTTCCCTTAACTATGGCTACACCTTC
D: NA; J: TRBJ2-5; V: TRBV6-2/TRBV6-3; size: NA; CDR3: CASSLTLAVQETQYF; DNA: TGTGCCAGCAGCCTAACCTTAGCGGTCCAAGAGACCCAGTACTTC
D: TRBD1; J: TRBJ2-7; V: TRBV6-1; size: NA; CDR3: CASSEPGQGYEQYF; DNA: TGTGCCAGCAGTGAACCGGGACAGGGATACGAGCAGTACTTC
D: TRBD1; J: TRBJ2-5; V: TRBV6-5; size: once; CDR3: CATRRVKTGAETQYF; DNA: TGTGCCACTCGCCGGGTTAAGACAGGGGCAGAGACCCAGTACTTC
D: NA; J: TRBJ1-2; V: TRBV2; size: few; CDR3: CASAPGHLTGYTF; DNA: TGTGCCAGTGCACCGGGACACTTGACTGGCTACACCTTC
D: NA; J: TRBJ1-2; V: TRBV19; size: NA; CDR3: CASADRAYGYTF; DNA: TGTGCCAGCGCGGACAGAGCCTATGGCTACACCTTC
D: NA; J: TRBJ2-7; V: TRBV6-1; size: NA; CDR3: CASSEHFTESYEQYF; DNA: TGTGCCAGCAGTGAACATTTCACGGAGTCCTACGAGCAGTACTTC
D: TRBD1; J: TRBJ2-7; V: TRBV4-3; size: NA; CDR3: CASSHGLPGQGAYEQYF; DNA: TGCGCCAGCAGCCACGGCCTTCCGGGACAGGGGGCCTACGAGCAGTACTTC
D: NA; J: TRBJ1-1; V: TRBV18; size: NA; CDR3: CASSPRAGTNTEAFF; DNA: TGTGCCAGCTCACCACGCGCGGGAACCAACACTGAAGCTTTCTTT
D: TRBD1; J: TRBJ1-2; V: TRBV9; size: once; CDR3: CASSGAGTARTNYGYTF; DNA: TGTGCCAGCAGCGGTGCCGGGACAGCGAGAACTAACTATGGCTACACCTTC
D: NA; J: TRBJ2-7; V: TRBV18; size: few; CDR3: CASSLERINSYEQYF; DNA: TGTGCCAGCTCACTAGAGAGGATAAACTCCTACGAGCAGTACTTC
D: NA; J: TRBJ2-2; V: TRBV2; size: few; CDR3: CASIRGSGAGELFF; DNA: TGTGCCAGCATTCGGGGGAGTGGGGCCGGGGAGCTGTTTTTT
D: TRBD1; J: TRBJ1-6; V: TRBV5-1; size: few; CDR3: CASSLAGGQGANSPLHF; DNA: TGCGCCAGCAGCTTGGCCGGCGGACAGGGGGCGAATTCACCCCTCCACTTT
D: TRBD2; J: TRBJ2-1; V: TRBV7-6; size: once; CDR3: CASSLGASGSSYNEQFF; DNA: TGTGCCAGCAGCTTAGGGGCTAGCGGGAGCTCCTACAATGAGCAGTTCTTC
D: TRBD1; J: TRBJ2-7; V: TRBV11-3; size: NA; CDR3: CASSPDRGLPPYEQYF; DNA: TGTGCCAGCAGCCCTGACAGGGGGCTTCCCCCCTACGAGCAGTACTTC
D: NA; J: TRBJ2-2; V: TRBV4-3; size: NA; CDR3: CASSQGPQGNTGELFF; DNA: TGCGCCAGCAGCCAAGGTCCCCAGGGTAACACCGGGGAGCTGTTTTTT
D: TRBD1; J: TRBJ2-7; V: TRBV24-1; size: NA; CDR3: CATIRQGKVDEQYF; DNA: TGTGCCACCATTCGACAGGGGAAGGTAGACGAGCAGTACTTC
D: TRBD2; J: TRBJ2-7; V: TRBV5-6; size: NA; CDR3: CASSSTSGRPYEQYF; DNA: TGTGCCAGCAGCTCCACTAGCGGGAGACCGTACGAGCAGTACTTC